This TCR beta chain was recovered during a study of T-cell memory formation after mild COVID-19. Study-level results: Proof of SARS-CoV-2 specificity was absent for the second-wave clones that crested on day 37.

This clonotype has more than one count but fewer than ten. Its antigen is still unknown. TCRdb passed the 5' RACE reads through MiXCR, listing each CDR3 protein once. The sample has about 560,000 distinct CDR3 sequences, about a fifth seen once. V lost 3 bases to trimming and J lost 5 bases; unmatched junction nucleotides: 10. This CDR3 is built from 15 residues. Germline V gene lookup returns CDR1 SQVTM and CDR2 ANQGSEA. The chain carries TRBV29-1 and TRBJ2-5; 9 bases line up with TRBD1. The clonotype originates from an adult woman who had mild COVID-19 (a few samples of this study predate the infection). Cell type and time point are not known. Input material: PBMCs or a T cell subset sorted from them (not recorded which). The CDR3, as DNA: TGCAGCGTTGACCAGGGGACAGGGTGGTTGGAGACCCAGTACTTC. Its protein is CSVDQGTGWLETQYF.